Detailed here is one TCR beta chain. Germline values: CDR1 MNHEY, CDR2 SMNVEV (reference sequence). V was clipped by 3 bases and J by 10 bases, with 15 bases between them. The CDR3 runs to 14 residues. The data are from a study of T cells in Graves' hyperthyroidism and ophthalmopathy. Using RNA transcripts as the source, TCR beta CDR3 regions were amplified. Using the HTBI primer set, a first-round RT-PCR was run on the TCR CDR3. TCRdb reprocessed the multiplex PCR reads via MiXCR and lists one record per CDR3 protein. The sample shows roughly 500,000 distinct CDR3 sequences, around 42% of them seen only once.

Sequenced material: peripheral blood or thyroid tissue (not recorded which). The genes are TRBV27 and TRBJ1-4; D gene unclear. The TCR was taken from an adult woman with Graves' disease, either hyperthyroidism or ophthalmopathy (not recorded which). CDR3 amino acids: CASSFLRSSGKLFF. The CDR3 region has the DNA TGTGCCAGCAGTTTCTTGAGATCATCTGGAAAACTGTTTTTT.